One and the same sample provided the 9 T cell receptor beta chains below, sequenced in a study of CD8+CD57+ T cells in acquired aplastic anemia. Researchers used genomic DNA as the template to profile TCR beta VDJ and CDR3. In TCRdb, the reads were re-called with MiXCR into one record per CDR3 protein. This sample has around 200,000 distinct CDR3 sequences, with less than 50% found just once. Previously, flow cytometry had revealed CD8+CD57+ cell expansion in the patients chosen for sequencing. Sample: sorted CD4+, CD8+, or CD8+CD57+ T cells (not recorded which) from PBMCs. These receptors came from a human donor with aplastic anemia.

V and J are TRBV11-2 and TRBJ1-4, with a possible D match to TRBD1 (6 bases). The V and J ends lost 1 base and 1 base respectively, with 16 bases between them. The germline V gene has CDR1 SGHAT and CDR2 FQNNGV. The CDR3 consists of 18 residues. Here the CDR3 DNA reads TGTGCCAGCAGCTTAGGAGGGAACAGGGCTCTAACTAATGAAAAACTGTTTTTT. This sequence encodes CASSLGGNRALTNEKLFF.

In this sample, this clonotype turned up many times. V and J are TRBV6-5 and TRBJ2-5; D unclear. Between the trimmed V and J ends, which lost 6 bases and 7 bases, there was a span of 12 bases. This CDR3 region has 12 residues. The germline CDR1 and CDR2 sequences are MNHEY and SVGAGI. The CDR3 coding sequence is TGTGCCAGCAGGAACCCGGTGGGGACCCAGTACTTC. Its translation: CASRNPVGTQYF.

This clonotype was counted between two and nine times. The gene calls are TRBV18 and TRBJ1-6; D is unclear. The CDR3 has 17 residues. Trimming removed 1 base at V and 8 bases at J, with 18 bases between. Looked up from germline, CDR1 is KGHSH and CDR2 is LQKENI. This chain's CDR3 is CASSPRATLPGDSPLHF. In nucleotides, the CDR3 is TGTGCCAGCTCACCACGGGCAACTCTACCTGGGGATTCACCCCTCCACTTT.

The rearrangement uses TRBV5-5 and TRBJ1-5; D unresolved. The V and J ends lost 7 bases and 2 bases respectively, with 19 bases between them. This CDR3 is 16 amino acids long. Germline CDR1 SGHKS, CDR2 YYEKEE (reference sequence). The CDR3 region is CASAAAGRQGNQPQHF. CDR3 DNA sequence: TGTGCCAGCGCCGCCGCCGGGAGGCAGGGCAATCAGCCCCAGCATTTT.

The rearrangement links TRBV29-1 to TRBJ2-7, with 11 bases identical to TRBD1. Germline V CDR1 and CDR2: SQVTM, ANQGSEA. This CDR3 contains 14 residues. The junction had 5 bases not matched to a gene; V was cut back by 4 bases and J by 3 bases. This CDR3 reads CSVGIGTGGYEQYF. In DNA, the CDR3 is TGCAGCGTTGGAATAGGGACAGGGGGCTACGAGCAGTACTTC.

Remarks on this clonotype: A much larger clone lies one base from this, so it may be a read error. The genes are TRBV10-3 and TRBJ1-1; a possible D gene is TRBD1 (6 bases). CDR1 and CDR2 from the germline V gene are ENHRY and SYGVKD. V was shortened by 5 bases and J by 1 base, with 11 bases between the two germline ends. There are 14 residues in the CDR3. This CDR3 is CAISRQAPNTEAFF. As DNA, the CDR3 is TGTGCCATCAGTCGACAGGCGCCGAACACTGAAGCTTTCTTT.

In its sample, this clonotype was seen many times. The chain couples TRBV7-6 to TRBJ2-2, with D unclear. This CDR3 comprises 16 residues. Germline V CDR1 and CDR2: SGHVS, FNYEAQ. Trimming pared 1 base from V and 4 bases from J, leaving 13 bases between. The CDR3: CASSLGALAVTGELFF. CDR3 nucleotides: TGTGCCAGCAGCTTAGGAGCGCTCGCGGTCACCGGGGAGCTGTTTTTT.

This clonotype was detected many times. This chain connects TRBV19 to TRBJ1-1; tentatively, D is TRBD1 (6 bases). V was trimmed by 7 bases and J by 1 base, leaving 13 bases between them. This CDR3 is 14 amino acids long. Germline lookup yields CDR1 LNHDA and CDR2 SQIVND (reference sequence). The CDR3 protein is CASTLRGGNTEAFF. The CDR3 coding sequence is TGTGCCAGTACCTTAAGAGGGGGGAACACTGAAGCTTTCTTT.

This rearrangement joins TRBV25-1 to TRBJ2-3, with 8 bases that match TRBD1. Germline assignment: CDR1 MGHDK and CDR2 SYGVNS. J gave up 2 bases and V 3 bases, and 16 bases lay outside the gene matches. This CDR3 comprises 19 residues. The CDR3 region is CASSDDRGSRGTHTDTQYF. The DNA for the CDR3 is TGTGCCAGCAGTGACGACAGGGGAAGTCGAGGCACACACACAGATACGCAGTATTTT.